A single sample gave rise to the 26 T cell receptor beta chains below, sequenced in a study of somatic mutations in cytotoxic T cells in rheumatoid arthritis. Some clones are missing from TCRdb's copy, which holds only in-frame ones; the method was immunoSEQ multiplex PCR. The sample includes roughly 11,000 clones, roughly 74% of them seen just once. The sequencing sample was made of CD8+ T cells sorted from blood. The origin of the receptors is an adult with rheumatoid arthritis.

J is TRBJ2-1 and V is TRBV7-3; D may be TRBD1 (5 bases). Trimming removed 1 base from V and 2 bases from J, with 12 bases in between. CDR3 length: 16 residues. In germline, CDR1 is SGHTA, CDR2 FQGTGA. CDR3 sequence (DNA): TGTGCCAGCAGCTTAAATCCAGGGTCAACCTACAATGAGCAGTTCTTC. Translation: CASSLNPGSTYNEQFF.

The rearrangement joins TRBV4-1 to TRBJ1-1, with 9 positions matching TRBD1. The length of the CDR3 is 15 residues. Germline CDR1 is MGHRA and CDR2 is YSYEKL. With V trimmed by 4 bases and J by 4 bases, 7 bases remained unmatched. The DNA of the CDR3 is TGCGCCAGCAGCCTAACAGGGGGCGGTATCACTGAAGCTTTCTTT. It is translated as CASSLTGGGITEAFF.

J is TRBJ2-7 and V is TRBV4-1; tentative D call: TRBD2 (5 bases). Trimming took off 0 bases at V and 3 bases at J, with 9 bases between the two ends. This CDR3 has 14 residues. Per germline, CDR1 MGHRA and CDR2 YSYEKL. The CDR3 nucleotides are TGCGCCAGCAGCCAAGATCGGGGTGTCTACGAGCAGTACTTC. It specifies CASSQDRGVYEQYF.

The chain is built from TRBV7-7 and TRBJ2-1, with 8 nucleotides matching TRBD2. Germline V gene data show CDR1 as SSHAT and CDR2 as FNYEAQ (reference sequence). The CDR3 sequence is 14 residues long. The CDR3 is CARTGRGEYNEQFF. CDR3 sequence (DNA): TGTGCTAGGACCGGGAGGGGAGAATACAATGAGCAGTTCTTC.

V gene TRBV25-1 combines with J gene TRBJ2-7; D may be TRBD2 (5 bases). CDR1 is MGHDK and CDR2 is SYGVNS in the germline V gene. The CDR3 consists of 13 residues. V was shortened by 4 bases and J by 0 bases, with 7 bases between the two germline ends. The CDR3 DNA reads TGTGCCAGCAGTGGGGAGAGCTCCTACGAGCAGTACTTC. Its protein product is CASSGESSYEQYF.

The chain combines TRBV19 with TRBJ1-2; the D gene is possibly TRBD1 (6 bases). Trimming took off 7 bases at V and 7 bases at J, with 19 bases between the two ends. CDR1 is LNHDA and CDR2 is SQIVND in the germline V gene (reference sequence). This CDR3 region has 14 residues. In DNA form, the CDR3 reads TGTGCCAGTATTGTCACAGGGCAATCTCGTGGCTACACCTTC. Its protein is CASIVTGQSRGYTF. Based on the CDR3 plus reference TRBV19 and TRBJ1-2, the full variable domain is DGGITQSPKYLFRKEGQNVTLSCEQNLNHDAMYWYRQDPGQGLRLIYYSQIVNDFQKGDIAEGYSVSREKKESFPLTVTSAQKNPTAFYLCASIVTGQSRGYTFGSGTRLTVV.

Points on this clone: Because the CDR3's place on the DNA is in doubt, the DNA is left out and the CDR3 is given as listed by TCRdb. The chain recombines TRBV7-9 with TRBJ2-7; the table's TRBD1 call for D was not verified on the DNA. A total of 12 residues make up the CDR3, ends included. The germline gives CDR1 SEHNR, CDR2 FQNEAQ (reference sequence). CDR3 sequence reads: CASSSSWGQGSF.

The J gene is TRBJ1-5, the V gene TRBV5-6; D not resolved. CDR1 is SGHDT and CDR2 is YYEEEE in the germline V gene. The CDR3 is 14 residues long. Deletions cut 4 bases from V and 0 bases from J, with 8 bases between. CDR3 sequence: CASSERYSNQPQHF. The CDR3 nucleotides are TGTGCCAGCAGCGAACGGTATAGCAATCAGCCCCAGCATTTT. The full variable domain, its missing parts supplied by reference TRBV5-6 and TRBJ1-5, is DAGVTQSPTHLIKTRGQQVTLRCSPKSGHDTVSWYQQALGQGPQFIFQYYEEEERQRGNFPDRFSGHQFPNYSSELNVNALLLGDSALYLCASSERYSNQPQHFGDGTRLSIL.

The chain has TRBV7-9 and TRBJ1-2, with 8 bases lining up with TRBD1. The CDR3 loop spans 14 amino acids. V was pared by 1 base and J by 4 bases, with 2 bases of the junction left unmatched. Germline loops: CDR1 SEHNR, CDR2 FQNEAQ (reference sequence). The CDR3 DNA is TGTGCCAGCAGCTTAGGGACAGGGATCTATGGCTACACCTTC. Its translation: CASSLGTGIYGYTF.

This chain links TRBV7-3 with TRBJ2-5; 7 bases match TRBD1. Looked up from germline, CDR1 is SGHTA and CDR2 is FQGTGA. The CDR3 runs 14 residues. The trim removed 4 bases at V and 7 bases at J, leaving 9 bases unmatched. The CDR3 DNA sequence: TGTGCCAGCAGCTCTGTAACAGGGGTTGGGACCCAGTACTTC. Amino acids: CASSSVTGVGTQYF.

The chain is built from TRBV7-2 and TRBJ2-5, with D unresolved. V dropped 5 bases and J dropped 6 bases, with 13 bases sitting between them. This CDR3 is built from 13 residues. Germline values: CDR1 SGHTA, CDR2 FQGNSA. CDR3 residues: CASSDVMVKTQYF. As DNA, the CDR3 is TGTGCCAGCAGCGACGTAATGGTGAAGACCCAGTACTTC.

This rearrangement joins TRBV11-1 to TRBJ2-5; a weak D match, TRBD2 (5 bases). Germline V gives CDR1 SGHAT, CDR2 FQDESV (reference sequence). The CDR3 is 16 amino acids. The V and J ends lost 5 bases and 5 bases respectively, with 21 bases between them. CDR3 nucleotide sequence: TGTGCCAGCAGCCCCGCGGAGGAGCTATTAGGGGAGACCCAGTACTTC. As protein: CASSPAEELLGETQYF.

This chain joins TRBV4-3 and TRBJ2-7; D not certain. The length of the CDR3 is 16 residues. V was trimmed by 0 bases and J by 0 bases, leaving 12 bases between them. Germline V gene sequence: CDR1 LGHNA, CDR2 YSLEER. The CDR3 protein is CASSQDRYSSSYEQYF. Here the CDR3 DNA reads TGCGCCAGCAGCCAAGATCGGTACAGTAGCTCCTACGAGCAGTACTTC.

This clone was found a few times. The V gene is TRBV5-8, the J gene TRBJ1-5, with TRBD1 identical over 10 bases. Trimming removed 0 bases from V and 5 bases from J; junction bases left unmatched: 5. The CDR3 is made up of 16 amino acids. Germline loops: CDR1 SGHTS, CDR2 YDEGEE. DNA of the CDR3: TGTGCCAGCAGCTTGGTCGGGACAGGGGAAGATCAGCCCCAGCATTTT. This encodes CASSLVGTGEDQPQHF.

This chain links TRBV29-1 with TRBJ2-7, with D hard to call. V lost 7 bases to trimming and J lost 7 bases, with 14 bases between them. CDR1 is SQVTM, CDR2 ANQGSEA, per germline. This CDR3 has 11 residues. The CDR3 nucleotides read TGCAGCGCCACCGCAAATTGGGAGCAGTACTTC. Protein product: CSATANWEQYF.

V usage is TRBV28 and J usage is TRBJ1-5; D gene uncertain. The ends were cut back, 4 bases at V and 1 base at J, with 5 bases in the middle. The CDR3 totals 13 residues. Germline CDR1 and CDR2: MDHEN and SYDVKM. In DNA form, the CDR3 reads TGTGCCAGCAGTTCGCGGAGCAATCAGCCCCAGCATTTT. This gives the protein CASSSRSNQPQHF.

The chain joins TRBV11-2 to TRBJ2-3; no clear D. The germline gives CDR1 SGHAT, CDR2 FQNNGV. This CDR3 comprises 16 residues. The V gene lost 0 bases and the J gene lost 3 bases, with 13 bases spanning the gap. CDR3 in amino acids: CASSLDPGIRTDTQYF. CDR3 nucleotides: TGTGCCAGCAGCTTAGATCCGGGTATTCGGACAGATACGCAGTATTTT.

The gene calls are TRBV4-1 and TRBJ2-7; no clear D. CDR1 and CDR2 from the germline V gene are MGHRA and YSYEKL. Between the trimmed V and J ends, which lost 0 bases and 3 bases, there was a span of 15 bases. The CDR3 length is 16 residues. The CDR3 sequence: CASSQEQASHYYEQYF. The DNA for the CDR3 is TGCGCCAGCAGCCAAGAGCAGGCTTCCCACTACTACGAGCAGTACTTC.

The chain has TRBV9 and TRBJ2-1; possibly TRBD1 for D (6 bases). Germline loops: CDR1 SGDLS, CDR2 YYNGEE. The CDR3 loop spans 15 amino acids. V was clipped by 4 bases and J by 8 bases, with 19 bases between them. The CDR3 loop reads CASSSGASTLYEQFF. Written as DNA, the CDR3 is TGTGCCAGCAGCTCAGGGGCTAGTACGCTCTATGAGCAGTTCTTC.

The chain joins TRBV19 to TRBJ2-7; D remains unclear. The CDR3 contains 13 residues. The V gene's germline CDR1 is LNHDA and CDR2 SQIVND (reference sequence). The ends were cut back, 5 bases at V and 0 bases at J, with 8 bases in the middle. CDR3 sequence reads: CASSPGFSYEQYF. CDR3 nucleotide sequence: TGTGCCAGTAGTCCAGGTTTCTCCTACGAGCAGTACTTC.

This clone was detected only a few times. The CDR3 loop is CASSHDRYGYTF. The DNA for the CDR3 is TGTGCCAGCAGTCACGACAGGTATGGCTACACCTTC. The gene calls are TRBV11-3 and TRBJ1-2; the D gene is possibly TRBD1 (6 bases). This CDR3 is built from 12 residues. Per the germline V gene, CDR1 is SGHNT and CDR2 is YENEEA. The V end was cut by 6 bases, the J end by 5 bases, with 10 bases between.

The chain combines TRBV5-4 with TRBJ2-7, with 8 bases fitting TRBD2. After removal of 4 bases from V and 6 bases from J, the junction contained 9 bases not matched to a gene. CDR1 is SGHNT, CDR2 YYREEE, per germline (reference sequence). The CDR3 is made up of 14 amino acids. CDR3 loop: CASSPGLAGFEQYF. Written as DNA, the CDR3 is TGTGCCAGCAGCCCCGGACTAGCCGGATTCGAGCAGTACTTC.

V usage is TRBV23-1 and J usage is TRBJ1-2; D may be TRBD1 (5 bases). TRBV23-1 is identified as an open reading frame with a role that is uncertain. CDR3 length: 11 amino acids. The V and J ends lost 7 bases and 6 bases respectively, with 9 bases between them. The CDR3 sequence is CASNRDDGYTF. The DNA for the CDR3 is TGCGCCAGCAACCGGGACGATGGCTACACCTTC.

This clone was seen just once. The V and J genes are TRBV5-5 and TRBJ2-1, with D unclear. CDR3 length: 14 residues. The germline V and J ends were trimmed by 2 bases and 0 bases, with 6 bases remaining between them. Germline V gene data show CDR1 as SGHKS and CDR2 as YYEKEE (reference sequence). CDR3 in amino acids: CASSFHSSYNEQFF. As DNA, the CDR3 is TGTGCCAGCAGCTTCCACAGCTCCTACAATGAGCAGTTCTTC.

This clone was recorded a few times. The chain employs TRBV7-9 and TRBJ1-6; D unclear. Germline CDR1 SEHNR, CDR2 FQNEAQ (reference sequence). V lost 1 base, J lost 7 bases, and 8 bases lay in between. The CDR3 extends over 14 amino acids. CDR3 sequence (DNA): TGTGCCAGCAGCTTAGGGGTCGGGAATTCACCCCTCCACTTT. Translating gives CASSLGVGNSPLHF.

The chain recombines TRBV7-9 with TRBJ2-1; the match to TRBD2 covers 9 bases. The V gene's germline CDR1 is SEHNR and CDR2 FQNEAQ (reference sequence). Germline trimming cut 1 base from V and 6 bases from J; bases unmatched to any gene: 7. The CDR3 extends over 16 amino acids. Written as DNA, the CDR3 is TGTGCCAGCAGCTTAGTGGCTAGCGGGACCAGCAATGAGCAGTTCTTC. This sequence encodes CASSLVASGTSNEQFF. The entire variable domain, with the rest obtained from reference TRBV7-9 and TRBJ2-1, is as follows: DTGVSQNPRHKITKRGQNVTFRCDPISEHNRLYWYRQTLGQGPEFLTYFQNEAQLEKSRLLSDRFSAERPKGSFSTLEIQRTEQGDSAMYLCASSLVASGTSNEQFFGPGTRLTVL.